The clone carrying this T cell receptor (beta chain) was seen only a few times. This CDR3 spans 15 amino acids. Germline CDR1 reads SNHLY; CDR2 reads FYNNEI. Trimming at V came to 4 bases and at J to 4 bases, leaving 4 bases not matched to a gene. The entry originates in a study of blood T cell repertoires in COVID-19. Study-wide background: The analysed material was cDNA or gDNA that came from T cells, B-cell-depleted T cells, or PBMCs.

Per the original methods: Amplification with reference gene primers provided the estimates of nucleated cell counts. Some clones are missing from TCRdb's copy, which holds only in-frame ones; the method was immunoSEQ multiplex PCR. Clone size and V and J calls were adopted from that table, with D and trimming inferred from the DNA. There are 200,000 or so clones in the sample; roughly 90% occur only once, and 0.65% to 0.95% lies in the top ten. The sequence derives from a woman in her seventies with acute or convalescent COVID-19. The chain combines TRBV2 with TRBJ1-1; 12 bases match TRBD1. The sample taken for sequencing was peripheral blood. CDR3 loop: CASSGDRGQFTEAFF. CDR3 nucleotides: TGTGCCAGCAGTGGGGACAGGGGGCAATTCACTGAAGCTTTCTTT.